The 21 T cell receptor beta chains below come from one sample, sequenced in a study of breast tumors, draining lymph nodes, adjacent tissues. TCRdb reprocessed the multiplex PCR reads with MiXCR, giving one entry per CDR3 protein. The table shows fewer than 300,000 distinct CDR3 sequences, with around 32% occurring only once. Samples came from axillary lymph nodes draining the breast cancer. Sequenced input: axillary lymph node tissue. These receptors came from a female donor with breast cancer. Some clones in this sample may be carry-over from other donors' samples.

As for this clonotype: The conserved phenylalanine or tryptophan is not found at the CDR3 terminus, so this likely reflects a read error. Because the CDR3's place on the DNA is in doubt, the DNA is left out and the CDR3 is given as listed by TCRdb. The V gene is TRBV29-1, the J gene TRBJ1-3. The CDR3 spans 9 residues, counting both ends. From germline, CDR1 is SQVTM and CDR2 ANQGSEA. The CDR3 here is CSVVGGRLA.

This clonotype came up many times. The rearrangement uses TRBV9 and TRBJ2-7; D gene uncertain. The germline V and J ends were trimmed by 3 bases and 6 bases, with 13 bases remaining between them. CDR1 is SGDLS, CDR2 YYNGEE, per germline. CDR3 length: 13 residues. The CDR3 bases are TGTGCCAGCAGCGCTGCAAAACGAAGCGAGCAGTACTTC. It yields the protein CASSAAKRSEQYF.

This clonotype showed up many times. The chain's CDR3 is CAWSVGRVNQPQHF. The CDR3 coding sequence is TGTGCCTGGAGTGTCGGACGGGTCAATCAGCCCCAGCATTTT. The chain is built from TRBV30 and TRBJ1-5; no reliable D call. CDR1 and CDR2 from the germline V gene are GTSNPN and SVGIG (reference sequence). This CDR3 has 14 amino acids. V lost 0 bases to trimming and J lost 3 bases, with 9 bases between them.

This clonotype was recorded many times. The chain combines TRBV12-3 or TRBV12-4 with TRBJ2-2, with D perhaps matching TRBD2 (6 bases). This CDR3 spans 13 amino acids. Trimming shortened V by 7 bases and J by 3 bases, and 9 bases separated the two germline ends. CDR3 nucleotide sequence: TGTGCCAGCACCCGGGAGTACACCGGGGAGCTGTTTTTT. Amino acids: CASTREYTGELFF.

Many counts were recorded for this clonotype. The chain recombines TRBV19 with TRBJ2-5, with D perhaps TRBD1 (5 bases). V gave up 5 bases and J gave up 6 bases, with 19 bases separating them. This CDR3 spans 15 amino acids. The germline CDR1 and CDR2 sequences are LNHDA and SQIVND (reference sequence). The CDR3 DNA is TGTGCCAGTAGTCTGACCCCCGGCAGGGAAAAGACCCAGTACTTC. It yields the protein CASSLTPGREKTQYF.

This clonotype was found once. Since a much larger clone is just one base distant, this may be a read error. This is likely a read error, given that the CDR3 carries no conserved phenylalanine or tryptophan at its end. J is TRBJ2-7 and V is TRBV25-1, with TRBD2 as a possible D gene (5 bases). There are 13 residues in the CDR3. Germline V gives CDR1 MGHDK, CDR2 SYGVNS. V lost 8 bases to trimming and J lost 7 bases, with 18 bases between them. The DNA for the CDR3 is TGTGCCAGCCAAACTAGTTTGGGTCGGGAGCAGTACTCC. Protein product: CASQTSLGREQYS.

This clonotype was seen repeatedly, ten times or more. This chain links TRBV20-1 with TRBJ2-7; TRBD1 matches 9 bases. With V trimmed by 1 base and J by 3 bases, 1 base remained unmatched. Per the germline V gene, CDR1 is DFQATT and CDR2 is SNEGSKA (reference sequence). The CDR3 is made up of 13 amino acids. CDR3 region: CSARVTGGYEQYF. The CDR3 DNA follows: TGCAGTGCTAGAGTGACAGGGGGCTACGAGCAGTACTTC.

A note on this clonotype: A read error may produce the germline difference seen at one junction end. The CDR3 region is CASSFSSQRRETQSF. The CDR3 region has the DNA TGTGCCAGCAGCTTTTCGTCACAGAGACGAGAGACCCAGTCCTTC. The rearrangement links TRBV7-3 to TRBJ2-5; D uncertain. CDR1 is SGHTA, CDR2 FQGTGA, per germline. This CDR3 has 15 residues.

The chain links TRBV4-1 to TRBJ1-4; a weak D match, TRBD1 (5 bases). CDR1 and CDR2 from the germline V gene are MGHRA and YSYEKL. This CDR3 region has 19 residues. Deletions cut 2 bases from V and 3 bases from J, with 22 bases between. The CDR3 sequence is CASSQIRVSGEPANEKLFF. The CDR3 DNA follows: TGCGCCAGCAGCCAAATCAGGGTCAGTGGCGAGCCAGCTAATGAAAAACTGTTTTTT.

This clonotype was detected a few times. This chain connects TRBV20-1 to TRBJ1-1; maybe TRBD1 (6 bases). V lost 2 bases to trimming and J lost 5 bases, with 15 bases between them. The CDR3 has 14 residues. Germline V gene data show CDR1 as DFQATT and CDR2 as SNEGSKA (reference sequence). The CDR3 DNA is TGCAGTGCTAGAAGGCCAGGGGATCTTACTGAAGCTTTCTTT. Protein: CSARRPGDLTEAFF.

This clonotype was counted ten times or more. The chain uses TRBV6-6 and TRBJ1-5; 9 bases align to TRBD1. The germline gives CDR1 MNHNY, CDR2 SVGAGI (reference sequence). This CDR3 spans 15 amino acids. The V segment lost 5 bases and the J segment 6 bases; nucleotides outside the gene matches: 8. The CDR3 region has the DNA TGTGCCAGCAGTCCACCGGGACAGGGCGCTCAGCCCCAGCATTTT. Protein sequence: CASSPPGQGAQPQHF.

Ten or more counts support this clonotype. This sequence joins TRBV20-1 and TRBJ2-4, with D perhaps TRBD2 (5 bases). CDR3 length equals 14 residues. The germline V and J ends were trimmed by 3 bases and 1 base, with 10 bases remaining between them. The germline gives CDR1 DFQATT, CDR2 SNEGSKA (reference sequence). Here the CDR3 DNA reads TGCAGTGCTAGTCTGAGGGAGGCCAAAAACATTCAGTACTTC. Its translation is CSASLREAKNIQYF.

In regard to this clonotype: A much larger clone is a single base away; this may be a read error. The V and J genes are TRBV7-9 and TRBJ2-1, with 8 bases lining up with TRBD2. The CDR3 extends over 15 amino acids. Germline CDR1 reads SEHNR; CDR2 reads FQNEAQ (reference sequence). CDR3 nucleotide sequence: TGTGCCAGCAGCTTGGTACTAGCGGTGTACAATGAGCAGCTCTTC. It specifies CASSLVLAVYNEQLF.

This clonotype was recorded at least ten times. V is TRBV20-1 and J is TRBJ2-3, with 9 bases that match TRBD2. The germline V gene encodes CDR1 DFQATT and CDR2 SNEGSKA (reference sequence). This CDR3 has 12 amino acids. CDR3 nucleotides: TGCCTGGCGGCGGGGGGGGGAGATACGCAGTATTTT. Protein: CLAAGGGDTQYF.

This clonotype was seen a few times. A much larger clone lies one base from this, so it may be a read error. The CDR3 here is CASSFARTQYEQYF. CDR3 DNA: TGTGCCAGCAGCTTTGCGAGAACTCAGTACGAGCAGTACTTC. The V call is TRBV5-5, the J call TRBJ2-7; D is ambiguous. V was pared by 2 bases and J by 4 bases, with 13 bases between. From germline, CDR1 is SGHKS and CDR2 YYEKEE (reference sequence). The CDR3 contains 14 residues. Filled out from reference TRBV5-5 and TRBJ2-7, the complete variable domain reads DAGVTQSPTHLIKTRGQQVTLRCSPISGHKSVSWYQQVLGQGPQFIFQYYEKEERGRGNFPDRFSARQFPNYSSELNVNALLLGDSALYLCASSFARTQYEQYFGPGTRLTVT.

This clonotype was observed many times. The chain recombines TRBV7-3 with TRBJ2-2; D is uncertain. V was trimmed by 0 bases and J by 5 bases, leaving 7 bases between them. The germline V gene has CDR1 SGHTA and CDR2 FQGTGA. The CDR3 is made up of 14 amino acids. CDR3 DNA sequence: TGTGCCAGCAGCTTAACCGACTTAACCGGGGAGCTGTTTTTT. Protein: CASSLTDLTGELFF.

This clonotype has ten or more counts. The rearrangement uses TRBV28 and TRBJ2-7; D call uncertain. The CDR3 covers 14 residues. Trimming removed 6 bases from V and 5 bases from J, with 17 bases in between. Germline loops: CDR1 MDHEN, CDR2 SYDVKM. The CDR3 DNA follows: TGTGCCAGCAGACCCGCACTGTCTCGGGACGAGCAGTACTTC. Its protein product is CASRPALSRDEQYF.

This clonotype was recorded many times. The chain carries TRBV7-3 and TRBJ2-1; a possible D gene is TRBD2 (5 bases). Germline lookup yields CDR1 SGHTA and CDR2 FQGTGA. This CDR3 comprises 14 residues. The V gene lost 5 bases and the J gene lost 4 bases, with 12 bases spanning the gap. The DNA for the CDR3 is TGTGCCAGCAGCGGTGAGGGCCAGTACAATGAGCAGTTCTTC. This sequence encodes CASSGEGQYNEQFF.

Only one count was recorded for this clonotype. CDR3 residues: CSAEGQVNQPQHF. In DNA form, the CDR3 reads TGCAGTGCTGAGGGACAGGTCAATCAGCCCCAGCATTTT. V gene TRBV20-1 combines with J gene TRBJ1-5; 8 bases map to TRBD1. The V segment lost 5 bases and the J segment 3 bases; nucleotides outside the gene matches: 3. In germline, CDR1 is DFQATT, CDR2 SNEGSKA (reference sequence). The CDR3 loop spans 13 amino acids.

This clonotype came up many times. DNA of the CDR3: TGCGCCAGCAGCTCGACAGGGTCTAACTATGGCTACACCTTC. Translation gives CASSSTGSNYGYTF. The chain employs TRBV5-1 and TRBJ1-2; 7 positions match TRBD1. The trim removed 3 bases at V and 0 bases at J, leaving 2 bases unmatched. The germline V gene encodes CDR1 SGHRS and CDR2 YFSETQ. The CDR3 is made up of 14 amino acids.

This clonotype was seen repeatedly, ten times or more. CDR3 in amino acids: CASSFLDRGWDGYTF. DNA of the CDR3: TGTGCCAGCAGCTTTCTGGACAGGGGGTGGGATGGCTACACCTTC. The chain links TRBV5-6 to TRBJ1-2; 10 bases fit TRBD1. CDR3 size: 15 residues. With 2 bases clipped from V and 6 bases from J, the junction kept 7 bases outside the gene matches. Germline CDR1 and CDR2: SGHDT and YYEEEE.